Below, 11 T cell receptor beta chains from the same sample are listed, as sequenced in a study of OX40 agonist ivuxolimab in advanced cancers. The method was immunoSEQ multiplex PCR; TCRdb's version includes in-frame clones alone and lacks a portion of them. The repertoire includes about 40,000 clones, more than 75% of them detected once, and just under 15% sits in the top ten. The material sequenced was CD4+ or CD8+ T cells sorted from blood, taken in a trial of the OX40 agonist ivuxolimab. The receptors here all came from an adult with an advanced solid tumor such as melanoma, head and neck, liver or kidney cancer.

In nucleotides, the CDR3 is TGCGCCAGCAGCCAAGTGGGTTCGGCTTACGAGCAGTACTTC. As protein: CASSQVGSAYEQYF. V usage is TRBV4-3 and J usage is TRBJ2-7; D unclear. Germline V gene data show CDR1 as LGHNA and CDR2 as YSLEER. The CDR3 covers 14 residues. Trimming removed 1 base at V and 4 bases at J, with 11 bases between.

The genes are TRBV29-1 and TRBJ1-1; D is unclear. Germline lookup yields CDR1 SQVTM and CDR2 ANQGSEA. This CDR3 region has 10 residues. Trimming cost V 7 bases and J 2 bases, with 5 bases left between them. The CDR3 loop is CSGLNTEAFF. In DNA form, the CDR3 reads TGCAGCGGGTTAAACACTGAAGCTTTCTTT.

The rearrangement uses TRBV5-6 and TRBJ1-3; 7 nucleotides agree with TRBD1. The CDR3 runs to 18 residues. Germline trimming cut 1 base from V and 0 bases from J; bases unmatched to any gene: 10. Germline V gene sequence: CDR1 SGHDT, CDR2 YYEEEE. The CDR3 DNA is TGTGCCAGCAGCTTGCAGGGACAGCCAACTCCCTCTGGAAACACCATATATTTT. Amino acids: CASSLQGQPTPSGNTIYF.

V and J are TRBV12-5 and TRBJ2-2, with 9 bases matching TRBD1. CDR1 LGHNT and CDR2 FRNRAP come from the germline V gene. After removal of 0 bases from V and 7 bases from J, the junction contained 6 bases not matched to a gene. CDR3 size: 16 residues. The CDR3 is CASGLVRDREIGELFF. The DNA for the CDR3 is TGTGCTAGTGGTTTGGTAAGGGACAGGGAAATCGGGGAGCTGTTTTTT. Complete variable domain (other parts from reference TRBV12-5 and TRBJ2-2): DARVTQTPRHKVTEMGQEVTMRCQPILGHNTVFWYRQTMMQGLELLAYFRNRAPLDDSGMPKDRFSAEMPDATLATLKIQPSEPRDSAVYFCASGLVRDREIGELFFGEGSRLTVL.

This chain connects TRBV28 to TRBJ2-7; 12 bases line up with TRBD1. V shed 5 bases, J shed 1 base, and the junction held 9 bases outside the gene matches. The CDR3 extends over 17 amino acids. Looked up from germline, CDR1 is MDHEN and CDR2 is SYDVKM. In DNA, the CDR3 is TGTGCCAGCAGTCCCGGGACAGGGGGCCATTTTTCCTACGAGCAGTACTTC. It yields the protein CASSPGTGGHFSYEQYF.

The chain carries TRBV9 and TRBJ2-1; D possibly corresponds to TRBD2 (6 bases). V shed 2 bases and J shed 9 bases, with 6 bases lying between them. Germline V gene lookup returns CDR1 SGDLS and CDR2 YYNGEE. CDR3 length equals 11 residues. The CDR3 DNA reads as TGTGCCAGCAGCGTCGGGAGTGAGCAGTTCTTC. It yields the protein CASSVGSEQFF. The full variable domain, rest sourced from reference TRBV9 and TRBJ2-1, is DSGVTQTPKHLITATGQRVTLRCSPRSGDLSVYWYQQSLDQGLQFLIQYYNGEERAKGNILERFSAQQFPDLHSELNLSSLELGDSALYFCASSVGSEQFFGPGTRLTVL.

CDR3 protein: CASSRGAGVYEQYF. As DNA, the CDR3 is TGTGCCAGCAGCCGGGGGGCAGGAGTCTACGAGCAGTACTTC. The V gene is TRBV5-6, the J gene TRBJ2-7; D is perhaps TRBD2 (7 bases). V shed 4 bases and J shed 3 bases, with 14 bases lying between them. There are 14 residues in the CDR3. In germline, CDR1 is SGHDT, CDR2 YYEEEE.

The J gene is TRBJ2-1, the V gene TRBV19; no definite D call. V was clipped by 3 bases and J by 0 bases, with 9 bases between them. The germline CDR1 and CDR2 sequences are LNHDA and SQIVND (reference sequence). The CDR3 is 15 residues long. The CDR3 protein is CASSILTVSYNEQFF. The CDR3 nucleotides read TGTGCCAGTAGTATTTTAACAGTCTCCTACAATGAGCAGTTCTTC.

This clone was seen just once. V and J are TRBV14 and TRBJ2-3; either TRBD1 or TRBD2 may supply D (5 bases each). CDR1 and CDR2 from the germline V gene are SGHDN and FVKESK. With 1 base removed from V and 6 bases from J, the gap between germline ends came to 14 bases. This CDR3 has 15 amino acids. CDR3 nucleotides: TGTGCCAGCAGCCAAGGGGGACCAGGGTCCGATACGCAGTATTTT. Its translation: CASSQGGPGSDTQYF.

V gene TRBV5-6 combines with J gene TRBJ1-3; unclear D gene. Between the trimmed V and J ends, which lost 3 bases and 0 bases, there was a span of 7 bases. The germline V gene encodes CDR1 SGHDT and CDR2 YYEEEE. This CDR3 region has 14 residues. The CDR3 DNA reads TGTGCCAGCAGCTACGGGGACTCTGGAAACACCATATATTTT. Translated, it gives CASSYGDSGNTIYF.

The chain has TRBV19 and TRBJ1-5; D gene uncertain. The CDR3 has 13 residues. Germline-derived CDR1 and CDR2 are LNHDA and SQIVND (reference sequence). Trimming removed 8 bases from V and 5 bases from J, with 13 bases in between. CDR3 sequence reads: CASAPGGDQPQHF. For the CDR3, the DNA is TGTGCCAGTGCCCCGGGCGGGGATCAGCCCCAGCATTTT.